This T cell receptor (beta chain) was retrieved from a study of radiotherapy plus CTLA-4 blockade in lung cancer (dated by TCRdb to about 2018). General notes on the study: Among the enrolled patients, approximately 18% had an objective response, and about 31% reached disease control.

Focal radiation therapy combined with CTLA-4 blockade (ipilimumab) was tested in patients with chemo-refractory metastatic non-small-cell lung cancer. Points the paper makes about the study in general: The strongest predictors of response were reported to be early dynamic shifts in blood T cell clones along with a rise in serum interferon-beta following radiation. TCR clones derived from tumors expanded in peripheral blood after treatment with radiotherapy and ipilimumab.

Based on the germline V gene, the CDR1 and CDR2 sequences are SGHRS and YFSETQ. V has 0 bases trimmed and J has 3 bases trimmed; junction bases matching no gene number 4. The CDR3 contains 15 residues, cysteine and phenylalanine counted. Of the read, only the CDR3 DNA is kept; its 45 bases are in frame from base 1. Worth noting for this clone: It has no known antigen specificity. Per-base qualities were not stored, and no clone one base away is much larger.

The library was built by means of the immunoSEQ multiplex PCR assay. In TCRdb, the immuneACCESS table is reduced to in-frame sequences with V and J assigned. These tables do not hold every clone; where another copy was compared, an unresolved V gene accounts for under half, and the others remain unexplained. For this sample the table gives roughly 2,500 clones, of which about 80% were detected only once. Roughly 20% of the sample lies in the top ten. The TCR was taken from a human donor with non-small cell lung cancer that progressed on radiotherapy plus ipilimumab. The sample here was tumor tissue, taken from a patient treated with radiotherapy plus ipilimumab. The sequence is built from TRBV5-1 and TRBJ2-7, with 9 junctional bases fitting TRBD2. The base sequence is TGCGCCAGCAGCTTGGCCCCACTAGCGGGCTACGAGCAGTACTTC. The encoded protein is CASSLAPLAGYEQYF.